The 2 T cell receptor beta chains presented below share a single source sample, sequenced in a study of radiation and T cells in renal cell carcinoma. Time point given: baseline pretreatment blood. Treatment given: 15 Gy SBRT to primary tumor, nephrectomy 4 weeks later. The table came from immunoSEQ multiplex PCR; TCRdb's copy has only in-frame clones and leaves some out. The sample shows around 160,000 clones, 88% of them seen only once. Here the sequenced sample was blood, taken from a patient whose treatment included radiotherapy and nephrectomy. These receptors originate from a woman in her 70s with renal cell carcinoma.

This clone has just a few counts. The chain has TRBV9 and TRBJ1-2; possibly TRBD1 for D (5 bases). V lost 0 bases and J 2 bases, leaving 11 bases between the germline ends. The CDR3 extends over 15 amino acids. Germline-derived CDR1 and CDR2 are SGDLS and YYNGEE. The CDR3 DNA reads as TGTGCCAGCAGCGTAGGGGCAGGGAGGAACTATGGCTACACCTTC. Encoded protein: CASSVGAGRNYGYTF. The full variable domain, in which reference TRBV9 and TRBJ1-2 provide the parts outside the CDR3, is DSGVTQTPKHLITATGQRVTLRCSPRSGDLSVYWYQQSLDQGLQFLIQYYNGEERAKGNILERFSAQQFPDLHSELNLSSLELGDSALYFCASSVGAGRNYGYTFGSGTRLTVV.

The rearrangement uses TRBV19 and TRBJ1-1; D gene ambiguous. V lost 4 bases, J lost 0 bases, and 6 bases lay in between. CDR1 and CDR2 from the germline V gene are LNHDA and SQIVND (reference sequence). This CDR3 is built from 13 residues. The CDR3 is CASSRELNTEAFF. The CDR3 nucleotides read TGTGCCAGTAGTAGAGAGCTGAACACTGAAGCTTTCTTT. The whole variable domain, filled in from reference TRBV19 and TRBJ1-1, reads DGGITQSPKYLFRKEGQNVTLSCEQNLNHDAMYWYRQDPGQGLRLIYYSQIVNDFQKGDIAEGYSVSREKKESFPLTVTSAQKNPTAFYLCASSRELNTEAFFGQGTRLTVV.